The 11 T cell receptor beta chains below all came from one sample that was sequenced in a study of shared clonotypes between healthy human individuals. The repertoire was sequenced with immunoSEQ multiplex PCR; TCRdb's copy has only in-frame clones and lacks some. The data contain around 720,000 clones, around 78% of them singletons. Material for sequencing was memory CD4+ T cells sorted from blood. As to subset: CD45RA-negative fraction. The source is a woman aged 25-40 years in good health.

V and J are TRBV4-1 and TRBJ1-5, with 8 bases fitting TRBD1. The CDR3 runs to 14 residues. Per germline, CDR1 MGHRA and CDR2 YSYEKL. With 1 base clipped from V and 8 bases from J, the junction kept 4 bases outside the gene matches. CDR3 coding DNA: TGCGCCAGCAGCCAAGGTCAGGGGGCAGAGCCCCAGCATTTT. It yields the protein CASSQGQGAEPQHF.

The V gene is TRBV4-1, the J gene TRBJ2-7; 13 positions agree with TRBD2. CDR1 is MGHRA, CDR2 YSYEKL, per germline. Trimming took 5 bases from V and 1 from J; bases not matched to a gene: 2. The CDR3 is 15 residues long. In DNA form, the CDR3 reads TGCGCCAGCAGCTCGACTAGCGGGAGGTCCTACGAGCAGTACTTC. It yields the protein CASSSTSGRSYEQYF.

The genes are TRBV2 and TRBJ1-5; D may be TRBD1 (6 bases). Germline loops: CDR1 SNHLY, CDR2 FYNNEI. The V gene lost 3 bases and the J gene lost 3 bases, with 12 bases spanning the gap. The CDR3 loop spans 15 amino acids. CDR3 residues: CASSEAGVANQPQHF. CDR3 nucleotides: TGTGCCAGCAGTGAGGCAGGGGTGGCCAATCAGCCCCAGCATTTT.

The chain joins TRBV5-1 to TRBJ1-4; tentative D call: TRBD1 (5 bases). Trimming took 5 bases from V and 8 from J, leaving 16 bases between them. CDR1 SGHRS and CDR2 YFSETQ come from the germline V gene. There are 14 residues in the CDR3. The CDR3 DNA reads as TGCGCCAGCAGGGGGACGCCGGGGAAGGAAAAACTGTTTTTT. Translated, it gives CASRGTPGKEKLFF.

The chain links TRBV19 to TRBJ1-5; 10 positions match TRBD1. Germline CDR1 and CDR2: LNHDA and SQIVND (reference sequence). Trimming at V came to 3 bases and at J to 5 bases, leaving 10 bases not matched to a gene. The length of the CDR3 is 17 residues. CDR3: CASSITSGTGAHQPQHF. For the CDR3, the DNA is TGTGCCAGTAGTATTACCTCAGGGACAGGGGCTCATCAGCCCCAGCATTTT.

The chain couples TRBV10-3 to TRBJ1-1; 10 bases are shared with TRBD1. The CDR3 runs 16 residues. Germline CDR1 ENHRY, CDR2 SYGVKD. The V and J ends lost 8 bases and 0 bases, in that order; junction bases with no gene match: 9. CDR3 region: CAISRDRGTMNTEAFF. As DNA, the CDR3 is TGTGCCATCTCCCGGGACAGGGGAACCATGAACACTGAAGCTTTCTTT.

The CDR3 sequence: CASSRLGTQYF. The CDR3 region has the DNA TGTGCCAGCAGTCGCCTCGGTACGCAGTATTTT. The chain has TRBV28 and TRBJ2-3; D is uncertain. Trimming removed 5 bases at V and 8 bases at J, with 8 bases between. Germline values: CDR1 MDHEN, CDR2 SYDVKM. The CDR3 is 11 residues long.

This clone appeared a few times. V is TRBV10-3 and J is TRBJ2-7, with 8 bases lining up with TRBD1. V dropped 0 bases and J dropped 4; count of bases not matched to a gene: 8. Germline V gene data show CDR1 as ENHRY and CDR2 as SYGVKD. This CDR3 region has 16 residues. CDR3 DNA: TGTGCCATCAGTGAGTCGAAGGACAGGGTCGGGTACGAGCAGTACTTC. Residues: CAISESKDRVGYEQYF.

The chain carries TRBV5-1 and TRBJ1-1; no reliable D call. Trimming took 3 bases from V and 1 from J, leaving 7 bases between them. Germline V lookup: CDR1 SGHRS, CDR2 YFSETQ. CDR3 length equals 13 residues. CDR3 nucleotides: TGCGCCAGCAGCTCACGGGGGAACACTGAAGCTTTCTTT. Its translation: CASSSRGNTEAFF. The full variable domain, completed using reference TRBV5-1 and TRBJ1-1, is KAGVTQTPRYLIKTRGQQVTLSCSPISGHRSVSWYQQTPGQGLQFLFEYFSETQRNKGNFPGRFSGRQFSNSRSEMNVSTLELGDSALYLCASSSRGNTEAFFGQGTRLTVV.

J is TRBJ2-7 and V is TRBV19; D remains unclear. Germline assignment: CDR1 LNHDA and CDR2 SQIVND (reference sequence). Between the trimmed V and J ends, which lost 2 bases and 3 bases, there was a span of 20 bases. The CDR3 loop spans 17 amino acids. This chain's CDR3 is CASSISWAAGSLYEQYF. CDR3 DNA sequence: TGTGCCAGTAGTATATCCTGGGCGGCCGGGTCCCTCTACGAGCAGTACTTC.

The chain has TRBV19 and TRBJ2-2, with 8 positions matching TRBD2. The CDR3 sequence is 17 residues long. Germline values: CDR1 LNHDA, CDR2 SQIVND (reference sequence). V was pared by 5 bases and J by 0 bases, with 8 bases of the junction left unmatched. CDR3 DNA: TGTGCCAGTAGTTCGGTTAGCGGGAACGCGAACACCGGGGAGCTGTTTTTT. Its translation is CASSSVSGNANTGELFF.